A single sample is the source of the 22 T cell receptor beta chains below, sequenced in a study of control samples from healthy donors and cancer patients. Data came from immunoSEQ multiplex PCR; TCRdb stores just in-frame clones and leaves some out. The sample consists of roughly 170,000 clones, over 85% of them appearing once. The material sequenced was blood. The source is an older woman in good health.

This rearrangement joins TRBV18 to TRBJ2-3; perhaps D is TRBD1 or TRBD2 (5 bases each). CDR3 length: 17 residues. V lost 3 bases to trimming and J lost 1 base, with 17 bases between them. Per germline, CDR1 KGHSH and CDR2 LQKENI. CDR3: CASSPPLGRGGTDTQYF. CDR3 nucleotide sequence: TGTGCCAGCTCACCCCCATTGGGCCGGGGCGGCACAGATACGCAGTATTTT.

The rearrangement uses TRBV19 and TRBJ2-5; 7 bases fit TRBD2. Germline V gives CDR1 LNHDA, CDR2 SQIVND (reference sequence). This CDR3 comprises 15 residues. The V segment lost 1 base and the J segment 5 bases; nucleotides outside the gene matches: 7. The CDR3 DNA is TGTGCCAGTAGTATAGGGGGGAGGGTTGTGGAGACCCAGTACTTC. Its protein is CASSIGGRVVETQYF.

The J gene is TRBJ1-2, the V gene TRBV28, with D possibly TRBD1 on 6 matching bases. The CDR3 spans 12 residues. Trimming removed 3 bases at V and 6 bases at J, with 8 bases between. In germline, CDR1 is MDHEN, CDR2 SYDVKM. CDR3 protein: CASSFRGDGYTF. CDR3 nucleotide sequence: TGTGCCAGCAGTTTTAGGGGGGATGGCTACACCTTC.

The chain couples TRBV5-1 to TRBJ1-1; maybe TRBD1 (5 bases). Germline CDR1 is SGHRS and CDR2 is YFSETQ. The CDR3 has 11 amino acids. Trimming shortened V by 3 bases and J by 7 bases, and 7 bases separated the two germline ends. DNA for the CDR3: TGCGCCAGCAGCTCAGACAGTGAAGCTTTCTTT. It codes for CASSSDSEAFF.

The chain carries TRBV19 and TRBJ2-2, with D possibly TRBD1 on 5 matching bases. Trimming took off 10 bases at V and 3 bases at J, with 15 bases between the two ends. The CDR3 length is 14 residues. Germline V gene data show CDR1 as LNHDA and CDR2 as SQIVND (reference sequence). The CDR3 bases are TGTGCCACCTCAAACGTAGGGGACACCGGGGAGCTGTTTTTT. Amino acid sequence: CATSNVGDTGELFF.

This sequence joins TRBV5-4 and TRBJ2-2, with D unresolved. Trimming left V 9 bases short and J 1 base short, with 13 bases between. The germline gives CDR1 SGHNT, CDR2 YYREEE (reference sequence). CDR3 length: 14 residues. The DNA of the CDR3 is TGTGCCATCCCTTTAGCTAGGAACACCGGGGAGCTGTTTTTT. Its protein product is CAIPLARNTGELFF.

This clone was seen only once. The CDR3 loop reads CASSIDRKANQPQHF. The CDR3 nucleotides read TGTGCCAGCAGCATTGACAGGAAAGCTAATCAGCCCCAGCATTTT. The V call is TRBV2, the J call TRBJ1-5, with D perhaps TRBD1 (6 bases). Trimming removed 6 bases from V and 4 bases from J, with 16 bases in between. Germline V CDR1 and CDR2: SNHLY, FYNNEI. This CDR3 is 15 amino acids long.

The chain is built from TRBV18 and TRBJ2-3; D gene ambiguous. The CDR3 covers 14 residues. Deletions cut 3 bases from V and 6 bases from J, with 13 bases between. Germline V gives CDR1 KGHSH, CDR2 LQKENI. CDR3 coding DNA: TGTGCCAGCTCACCCCCGTCGTCCGTGGATACGCAGTATTTT. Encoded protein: CASSPPSSVDTQYF.

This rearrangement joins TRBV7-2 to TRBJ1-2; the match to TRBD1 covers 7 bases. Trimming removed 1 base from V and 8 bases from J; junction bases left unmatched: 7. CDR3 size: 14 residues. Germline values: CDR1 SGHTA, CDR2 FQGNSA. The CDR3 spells CASSLVRQGGGYTF. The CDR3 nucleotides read TGTGCCAGCAGCTTAGTTAGACAGGGTGGAGGCTACACCTTC.

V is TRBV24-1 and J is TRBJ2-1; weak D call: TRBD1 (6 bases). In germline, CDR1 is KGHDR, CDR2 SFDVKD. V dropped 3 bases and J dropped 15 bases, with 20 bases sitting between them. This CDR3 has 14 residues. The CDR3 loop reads CATSDAALQGRRFF. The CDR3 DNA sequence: TGTGCCACCAGTGATGCGGCCTTACAGGGCCGGAGGTTCTTC.

CDR3 in amino acids: CASSESRAGNQPQHF. The CDR3 coding sequence is TGTGCCAGCAGTGAAAGCAGGGCGGGCAATCAGCCCCAGCATTTT. V and J are TRBV2 and TRBJ1-5, with D possibly TRBD1 on 5 matching bases. This CDR3 region has 15 residues. The V and J ends lost 2 bases and 2 bases respectively, with 10 bases between them. The V gene's germline CDR1 is SNHLY and CDR2 FYNNEI.

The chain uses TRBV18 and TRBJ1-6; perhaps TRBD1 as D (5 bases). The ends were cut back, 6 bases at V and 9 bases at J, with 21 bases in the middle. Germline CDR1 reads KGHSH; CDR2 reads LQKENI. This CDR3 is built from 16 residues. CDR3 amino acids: CASSPALGDPFSPLHF. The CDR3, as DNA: TGTGCCAGCTCCCCCGCCCTAGGGGACCCCTTTTCACCCCTCCACTTT.

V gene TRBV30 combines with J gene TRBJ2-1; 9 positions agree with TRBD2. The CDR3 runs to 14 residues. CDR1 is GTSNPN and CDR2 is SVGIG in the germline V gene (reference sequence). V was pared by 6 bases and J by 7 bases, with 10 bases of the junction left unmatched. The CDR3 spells CACDGAGGPNEQFF. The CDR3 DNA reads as TGTGCCTGCGACGGGGCGGGGGGGCCAAATGAGCAGTTCTTC.

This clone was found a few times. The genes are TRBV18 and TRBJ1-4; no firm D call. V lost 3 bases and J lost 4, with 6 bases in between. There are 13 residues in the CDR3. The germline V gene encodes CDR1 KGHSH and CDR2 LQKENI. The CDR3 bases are TGTGCCAGCTCACCGGAAAATAATGAAAAACTGTTTTTT. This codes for CASSPENNEKLFF. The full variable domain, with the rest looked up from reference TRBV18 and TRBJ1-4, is NAGVMQNPRHLVRRRGQEARLRCSPMKGHSHVYWYRQLPEEGLKFMVYLQKENIIDESGMPKERFSAEFPKEGPSILRIQQVVRGDSAAYFCASSPENNEKLFFGSGTQLSVL.

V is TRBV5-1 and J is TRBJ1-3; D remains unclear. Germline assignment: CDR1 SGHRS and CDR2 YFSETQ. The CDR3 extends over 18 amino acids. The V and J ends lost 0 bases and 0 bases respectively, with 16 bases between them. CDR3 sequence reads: CASSLGSGLPISGNTIYF. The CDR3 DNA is TGCGCCAGCAGCTTGGGGTCAGGCCTACCTATCTCTGGAAACACCATATATTTT.

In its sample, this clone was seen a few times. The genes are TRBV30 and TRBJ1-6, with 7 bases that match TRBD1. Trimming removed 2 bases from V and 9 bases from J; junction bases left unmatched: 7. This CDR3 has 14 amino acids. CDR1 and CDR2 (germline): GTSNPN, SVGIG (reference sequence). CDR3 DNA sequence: TGTGCCTGGAGTCGGGCACAGGGGCTTTCACCCCTCCACTTT. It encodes CAWSRAQGLSPLHF.

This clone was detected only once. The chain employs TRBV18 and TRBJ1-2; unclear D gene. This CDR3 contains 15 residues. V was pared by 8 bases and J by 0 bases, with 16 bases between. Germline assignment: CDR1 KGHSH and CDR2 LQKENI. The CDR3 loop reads CASRPDSRTNYGYTF. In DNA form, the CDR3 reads TGTGCCAGCCGCCCGGATTCCAGGACTAACTATGGCTACACCTTC.

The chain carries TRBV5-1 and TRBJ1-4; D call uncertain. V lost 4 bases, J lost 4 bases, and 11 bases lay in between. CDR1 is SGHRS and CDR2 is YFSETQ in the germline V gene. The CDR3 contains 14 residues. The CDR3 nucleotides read TGCGCCAGCAGCACCTCAGGAGATAATGAAAAACTGTTTTTT. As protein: CASSTSGDNEKLFF.

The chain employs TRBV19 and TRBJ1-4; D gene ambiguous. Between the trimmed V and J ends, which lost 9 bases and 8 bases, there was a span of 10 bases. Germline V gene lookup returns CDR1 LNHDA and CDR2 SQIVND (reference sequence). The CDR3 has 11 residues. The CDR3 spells CARDFREKLFF. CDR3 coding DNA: TGTGCCAGGGACTTTAGGGAAAAACTGTTTTTT.

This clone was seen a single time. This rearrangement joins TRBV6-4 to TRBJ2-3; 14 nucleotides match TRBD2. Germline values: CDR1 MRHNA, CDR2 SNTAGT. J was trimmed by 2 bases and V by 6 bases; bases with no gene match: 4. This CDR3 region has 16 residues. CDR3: CASSGTSGGHTDTQYF. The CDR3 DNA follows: TGTGCCAGCAGCGGGACTAGCGGGGGTCACACAGATACGCAGTATTTT.

CDR3 loop: CASNLWAEHSGNTIYF. The CDR3 DNA is TGTGCCAGCAACCTGTGGGCAGAACACTCTGGAAACACCATATATTTT. The gene calls are TRBV21-1 and TRBJ1-3; TRBD1, the table's D call, lacks a check against the DNA. TRBV21-1 is a recognized pseudogene. There are 16 residues in the CDR3.

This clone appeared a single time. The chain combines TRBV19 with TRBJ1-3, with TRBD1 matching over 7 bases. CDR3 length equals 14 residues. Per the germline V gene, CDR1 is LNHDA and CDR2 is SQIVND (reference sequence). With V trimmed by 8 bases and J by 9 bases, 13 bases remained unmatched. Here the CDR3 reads CASQIRTGGATIYF. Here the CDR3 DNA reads TGTGCCAGTCAGATTCGGACAGGCGGTGCCACCATATATTTT.